This TCR beta chain emerged from a study of PD-L1 blockade in urothelial cancer. Unmatched junction bases numbered 3, after V lost 3 bases and J lost 3 bases. CDR1 SGHRS and CDR2 YFSETQ come from the germline V gene. The CDR3 is 14 residues long. This sample's time point: pretreatment peripheral blood. TCRdb keeps only in-frame clones here, not all; method: immunoSEQ multiplex PCR. In the table there are 45,000 to 50,000 clones, approximately 79% of which are singletons. This chain uses TRBV5-1 with TRBJ2-3, with 8 bases that match TRBD2. This receptor was taken from a man aged 70-80 years with urothelial cancer. Specimen: PBMCs, collected around atezolizumab (anti-PD-L1) treatment. The CDR3 reads CASSWTSPTDTQYF. The CDR3 DNA follows: TGCGCCAGCAGCTGGACTAGCCCGACAGATACGCAGTATTTT.